This T cell receptor (beta chain) was identified during a study of T cell responses to AZD1222 COVID-19 vaccine. Study summary: Whether given at about 4 or about 12 weeks, second doses were pooled. Points from the study as a whole: Donors were mostly white British, more females; clonal diversity possibly underestimated. At 160-218 and 743-854, vaccine-associated CD4 TCRs were dominant, and they spanned spike. The study identified only five or six AZD1222 recipients as seropositive at baseline.

As concerns this clone: Its antigen remains unknown.

The CDR3 is 14 amino acids. The germline gives CDR1 SGHRS, CDR2 YFSETQ. V was clipped by 5 bases and J by 2 bases; unmatched bases: 5. Using immunoSEQ multiplex PCR, the repertoire was profiled, and TCRdb retains in-frame clones only, with some absent. Seen here are approximately 180,000 clones, 70% to 90% observed once, and the top ten hold approximately 1.6%. V and J are TRBV5-1 and TRBJ2-5; 8 nucleotides agree with TRBD2. The TCR was taken from an adult in good health. The sequenced sample was peripheral blood, obtained on day 0 of AZD1222 vaccination. The CDR3 reads CASRRSGGQETQYF. The CDR3 DNA is TGCGCCAGCAGGCGGTCGGGGGGGCAAGAGACCCAGTACTTC. The full variable domain, completed using reference TRBV5-1 and TRBJ2-5, is KAGVTQTPRYLIKTRGQQVTLSCSPISGHRSVSWYQQTPGQGLQFLFEYFSETQRNKGNFPGRFSGRQFSNSRSEMNVSTLELGDSALYLCASRRSGGQETQYFGPGTRLLVL.